This T cell receptor beta chain originates from a study of Tregs in tolerant kidney transplant recipients. Study-wide results and limits: The most relevant donor-specific Treg TCRbeta repertoire apparently came from expansion with activated donor B cells.

V gave up 1 base and J gave up 13 bases, with 11 bases separating them. This CDR3 spans 11 amino acids. The V gene's germline CDR1 is SGHAT and CDR2 FQNNGV. Method: immunoSEQ multiplex PCR; TCRdb's copy keeps in-frame clones and lacks some. The sample carries more than 95,000 clones, around nine tenths recorded once. As for this clone: Its antigen remains unknown.

Unstimulated regulatory T cells (CD4+CD25+CD127-), CD4+CD25- non-regulatory cells, CD4 and CD8 cells were FACS-sorted from thawed PBMCs. The clonotype comes from a human donor in good health. V is TRBV11-2 and J is TRBJ2-7; D possibly corresponds to TRBD2 (6 bases). The specimen sequenced was CD4+ T cells from blood. The CDR3 reads CASSLGGALYF. The CDR3 region has the DNA TGTGCCAGCAGCTTAGGCGGGGCCCTATACTTC.